This paragraph reports one TCR beta chain. Its antigen is as yet unknown. Between the trimmed V and J ends, which lost 5 bases and 0 bases, there was a span of 11 bases. CDR1 SGHTA and CDR2 FQGTGA come from the germline V gene. This CDR3 has 15 amino acids. This sample was taken from a study of neoadjuvant nivolumab and ipilimumab in lung cancer. Clones were sequenced by immunoSEQ multiplex PCR, and TCRdb holds only the in-frame ones, with some missing. The repertoire consists of tens of thousands of clones, with roughly nine tenths occurring once and the leading ten covering 3.3%. Study-wide results and caveats: Pathologic regression was not significantly tied to TCR clonality. TCR receptors were sequenced in few samples. Pretherapy blood TCR richness correlated positively with resected tumor richness.

The sequence came from an adult with non-small cell lung cancer. Source: peripheral blood, taken before neoadjuvant nivolumab, alone or with ipilimumab. This chain uses TRBV7-3 with TRBJ2-1; TRBD2 is a possible D gene (5 bases). CDR3 DNA: TGTGCCAGCAGCCCCCAGCGGTCCTCCTACAATGAGCAGTTCTTC. It yields the protein CASSPQRSSYNEQFF.